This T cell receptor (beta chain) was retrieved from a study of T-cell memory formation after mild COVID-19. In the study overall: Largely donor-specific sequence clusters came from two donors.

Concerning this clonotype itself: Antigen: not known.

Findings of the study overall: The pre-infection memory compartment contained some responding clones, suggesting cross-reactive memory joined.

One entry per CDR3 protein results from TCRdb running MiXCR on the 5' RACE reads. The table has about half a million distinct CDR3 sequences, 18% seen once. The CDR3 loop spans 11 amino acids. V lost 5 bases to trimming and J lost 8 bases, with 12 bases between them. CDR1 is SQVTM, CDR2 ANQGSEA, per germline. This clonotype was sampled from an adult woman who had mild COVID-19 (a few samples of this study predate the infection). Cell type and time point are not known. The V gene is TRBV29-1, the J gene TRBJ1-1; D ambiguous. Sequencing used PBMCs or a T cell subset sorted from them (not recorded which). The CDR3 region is CSVFIGLEAFF. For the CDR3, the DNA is TGCAGCGTTTTTATTGGACTAGAAGCTTTCTTT.